This entry lists 20 T cell receptor beta chains sequenced from one sample in a study of tumor and adjacent non-tumor tissue in lung cancer. This sample's RNA came from whole unsorted tissue. Distant lung tissue was collected more than 3 cm away from the tumor edge. Three rounds of nested PCR, following a modified ARM-PCR protocol, produced the TCRbeta library. TCRdb analysed the multiplex PCR reads with MiXCR anew, one entry per CDR3 protein. The sample carries some 73,000 distinct CDR3 sequences, 80% to 90% recorded once. The material sequenced was distant non-tumor lung tissue. The receptors were sampled from a man in his fifties or sixties with non-small cell lung cancer.

V is TRBV20-1 and J is TRBJ2-7; 11 bases fit TRBD1. The CDR3 runs 14 residues. Trimming took 6 bases from V and 7 from J; bases not matched to a gene: 11. Germline V CDR1 and CDR2: DFQATT, SNEGSKA (reference sequence). The CDR3 sequence is CSAKWDRGTREQYF. The CDR3 region has the DNA TGCAGTGCGAAATGGGACAGGGGGACGAGAGAGCAGTACTTC.

Concerning this clonotype: A much larger clonotype is one base distant, so this may be a read error. V usage is TRBV20-1 and J usage is TRBJ1-3; D is uncertain. CDR1 and CDR2 (germline): DFQATT, SNEGSKA (reference sequence). CDR3 length: 14 residues. CDR3 protein: CSARSGFSGNAIYF. DNA of the CDR3: TGCAGTGCTAGATCGGGGTTCTCTGGAAACGCCATATATTTT.

About this clonotype itself: A junction boundary mismatches the germline segment, possibly from a read error. This chain links TRBV5-1 with TRBJ2-4; maybe TRBD2 (6 bases). The CDR3 contains 14 residues. CDR1 is SGHRS and CDR2 is YFSETQ in the germline V gene. The CDR3 nucleotides read TGCGCCAACAGCATGACTAGTGTCAAAAACATTCAGTACTTC. This encodes CANSMTSVKNIQYF.

The V and J genes are TRBV6-5 and TRBJ2-6, with 12 bases that match TRBD1. Unmatched junction bases numbered 18, after V lost 5 bases and J lost 13 bases. CDR1 and CDR2 from the germline V gene are MNHEY and SVGAGI. CDR3 size: 18 residues. The CDR3 DNA is TGTGCCAGCAGTATCCGGGACAGGGGGCGATCTGGGGTCAATGTCCTGACTTTC. Translating gives CASSIRDRGRSGVNVLTF.

The chain is built from TRBV11-2 and TRBJ2-5; no definite D call. Looked up from germline, CDR1 is SGHAT and CDR2 is FQNNGV. The CDR3 consists of 14 residues. V lost 7 bases and J 5 bases, leaving 17 bases between the germline ends. The CDR3 DNA follows: TGTGCCAGCATTTCCGGACGGGTTCTGGAGACCCAGTACTTC. Translated: CASISGRVLETQYF.

In the case of this clonotype: Compared with germline, one end of the junction differs, possibly owing to a read error. V is TRBV6-5 and J is TRBJ2-6, with 10 bases that match TRBD2. This CDR3 has 17 residues. The germline gives CDR1 MNHEY, CDR2 SVGAGI. CDR3 DNA: TGTGCCAGGAGTCTAGCGGGAGCCAGCTCTGGGGCCAACGTCCTGACGTTC. Its protein is CARSLAGASSGANVLTF.

Remarks on this clonotype: Germline and junction disagree at one end, which may indicate a read error. The chain joins TRBV11-1 to TRBJ2-2; perhaps TRBD2 as D (5 bases). In germline, CDR1 is SGHAT, CDR2 FQDESV (reference sequence). There are 15 residues in the CDR3. The CDR3 nucleotides are TGTGCCAGCAGCCCTTGGGCTGGCGGGTCCGGGGTGCTGTTTTTT. Protein sequence: CASSPWAGGSGVLFF.

This clonotype appeared a single time. The missing conserved phenylalanine or tryptophan at the end of this CDR3 makes a read error likely. The chain recombines TRBV6-5 with TRBJ2-5; perhaps TRBD1 as D (6 bases). The CDR3 loop spans 15 amino acids. V was pared by 4 bases and J by 2 bases, with 14 bases between. Germline CDR1 MNHEY, CDR2 SVGAGI. The CDR3 sequence: CASSFQGRQQETQYS. The CDR3 bases are TGTGCCAGCAGTTTTCAGGGGCGACAACAAGAGACCCAGTACTCT.

The V call is TRBV11-2, the J call TRBJ2-5; the D is unclear. The CDR3 is 14 residues long. Germline CDR1 and CDR2: SGHAT and FQNNGV. V was cut by 3 bases and J by 1 base, with 9 bases left in between. The CDR3 nucleotides read TGTGCCAGCAGCTTTGGACGGATCCAAGAGACCCAGTACTTC. It translates to CASSFGRIQETQYF. The full variable domain, rest sourced from reference TRBV11-2 and TRBJ2-5, is EAGVAQSPRYKIIEKRQSVAFWCNPISGHATLYWYQQILGQGPKLLIQFQNNGVVDDSQLPKDRFSAERLKGVDSTLKIQPAKLEDSAVYLCASSFGRIQETQYFGPGTRLLVL.

Points on this clonotype: The germline gene is not matched at one end of the junction; a read error may be the cause. The rearrangement links TRBV12-3 or TRBV12-4 to TRBJ2-2, with a weak D call TRBD2 (5 bases). The length of the CDR3 is 14 residues. CDR3 loop: CASRPGSNTGELLF. Here the CDR3 DNA reads TGTGCCAGTCGTCCCGGAAGCAACACTGGGGAGCTGTTATTT.

Regarding this clonotype: One end of the junction is discordant with germline, which a read error may explain. The V gene is TRBV11-3, the J gene TRBJ2-7; 10 bases match TRBD1. The germline V gene has CDR1 SGHNT and CDR2 YENEEA. The CDR3 covers 15 residues. CDR3 in DNA: TGTGCCAGCAGTTCCCGACAGGGGGCTGGGTACGAGCATTACTTC. Residues: CASSSRQGAGYEHYF. Drawing the rest from reference TRBV11-3 and TRBJ2-7, the complete variable domain is EAGVVQSPRYKIIEKKQPVAFWCNPISGHNTLYWYLQNLGQGPELLIRYENEEAVDDSQLPKDRFSAERLKGVDSTLKIQPAELGDSAVYLCASSSRQGAGYEHYFGPGTRLTVT.

Regarding this clonotype: The conserved closing phenylalanine or tryptophan is absent in this CDR3, likely reflecting a read error. V is TRBV6-2 or TRBV6-3 and J is TRBJ1-1, with D uncertain. The V gene's germline CDR1 is MNHEY and CDR2 SVGEGT. The CDR3 is 14 amino acids. The CDR3 sequence: CASSYPYENSEAFS. Here the CDR3 DNA reads TGTGCCAGCAGTTACCCCTACGAGAACAGTGAAGCTTTCTCT.

The rearrangement joins TRBV29-1 to TRBJ2-4; TRBD2 is a possible D gene (6 bases). The CDR3 is made up of 15 amino acids. Germline V gene data show CDR1 as SQVTM and CDR2 as ANQGSEA. V was clipped by 5 bases and J by 3 bases, with 17 bases between them. CDR3: CSVSSRGTVKNIQYF. The DNA for the CDR3 is TGCAGCGTTTCCAGTCGGGGGACGGTCAAAAACATTCAGTACTTC. The variable domain in full, with the rest retrieved from reference TRBV29-1 and TRBJ2-4, is SAVISQKPSRDICQRGTSLTIQCQVDSQVTMMFWYRQQPGQSLTLIATANQGSEATYESGFVIDKFPISRPNLTFSTLTVSNMSPEDSSIYLCSVSSRGTVKNIQYFGAGTRLSVL.

Of note for this clonotype: The junction departs from the called germline gene at one end, perhaps through a read error. This chain uses TRBV7-9 with TRBJ1-2; D remains ambiguous. The germline V gene has CDR1 SEHNR and CDR2 FQNEAQ (reference sequence). CDR3 length equals 13 residues. CDR3 in amino acids: CVSSFETNYGYTF. Here the CDR3 DNA reads TGTGTCAGCAGCTTTGAGACTAACTATGGCTACACCTTC.

Ten or more counts support this clonotype. The V call is TRBV6-5, the J call TRBJ2-7, with TRBD2 identical over 12 bases. V was pared by 5 bases and J by 3 bases, with 5 bases of the junction left unmatched. The germline V gene has CDR1 MNHEY and CDR2 SVGAGI. The CDR3 covers 15 residues. The CDR3 coding sequence is TGTGCCAGCAGTCGAGTGGGACTAGCGGGCTACGAGCAGTACTTC. Amino acid sequence: CASSRVGLAGYEQYF.

As to this clonotype: Relative to the germline gene, one junction end is altered; a read error may explain this. The V call is TRBV20-1, the J call TRBJ2-1; 10 positions agree with TRBD2. The germline V gene encodes CDR1 DFQATT and CDR2 SNEGSKA (reference sequence). This CDR3 has 16 residues. The CDR3: CSTTDFGTSAYNEHFF. CDR3 bases: TGCAGTACTACAGATTTTGGGACTAGCGCTTACAATGAGCATTTCTTC.

This clonotype was observed many times. The gene calls are TRBV6-4 and TRBJ2-1; 10 bases are a match to TRBD1. Germline CDR1 MRHNA, CDR2 SNTAGT. V trimming: 3 bases; J trimming: 5 bases; junction bases outside the gene matches: 4. The CDR3 runs to 15 residues. CDR3 region: CASSEGGQGHNEQFF. CDR3 DNA sequence: TGTGCCAGCAGTGAAGGGGGACAGGGGCACAATGAGCAGTTCTTC.

This chain connects TRBV2 to TRBJ1-5, with D perhaps matching TRBD1 (6 bases). V was shortened by 7 bases and J by 5 bases, with 12 bases between the two germline ends. This CDR3 has 13 amino acids. Germline V gene data show CDR1 as SNHLY and CDR2 as FYNNEI. CDR3 in DNA: TGTGCCAGCAAGGGGGACGGGGATCAGCCCCAGCATTTT. The encoded protein is CASKGDGDQPQHF.

For this clonotype: The junction does not match germline at one end; this may be a read error. The genes are TRBV11-2 and TRBJ2-1; TRBD1 or TRBD2 may be the D gene (5 bases each). Germline-derived CDR1 and CDR2 are SGHAT and FQNNGV. The CDR3 contains 14 residues. CDR3 amino acids: CGSQKRQGDNELFF. In nucleotides, the CDR3 is TGTGGCAGCCAGAAGCGGCAGGGCGACAATGAGCTGTTCTTC. Using reference TRBV11-2 and TRBJ2-1 for the parts outside the CDR3, the full variable domain is EAGVAQSPRYKIIEKRQSVAFWCNPISGHATLYWYQQILGQGPKLLIQFQNNGVVDDSQLPKDRFSAERLKGVDSTLKIQPAKLEDSAVYLCGSQKRQGDNELFFGPGTRLTVL.

Points on this clonotype: The conserved phenylalanine or tryptophan normally closing the CDR3 is absent here, so this likely arose from a read error. This chain joins TRBV6-5 and TRBJ2-3; D not resolved. The CDR3 runs 12 residues. The germline gives CDR1 MNHEY, CDR2 SVGAGI. The CDR3 sequence: CASSASIDTQYL. CDR3 DNA sequence: TGTGCCAGCAGCGCAAGCATAGATACGCAGTATTTG.